The 6 T cell receptor beta chains presented below share a single source sample, sequenced in a study of regulatory T cells in long-lasting Graves disease. To make TCR beta libraries, researchers used iRepertoire HTBI primers and Arm-PCR of CDR3 regions. TCRdb re-analysed the multiplex PCR reads in MiXCR, keeping a single row per CDR3 protein. The sample contains 500,000 or so distinct CDR3 sequences, 12% to 15% of which appear only once. Regarding time point: newly diagnosed GD, antithyroid drugs for less than 3 months. There was RNA extracted from PBMCs, and the TCR library was made from it. Another study also made use of these data, one on T cells in Graves' hyperthyroidism and ophthalmopathy.

The sequencing here drew on peripheral blood mononuclear cells (PBMCs), taken at new diagnosis, from a patient treated with antithyroid drugs. The receptors were sampled from a woman in her forties or fifties with Graves disease.

This clonotype was observed many times. The genes are TRBV28 and TRBJ2-7; D gene unclear. From germline, CDR1 is MDHEN and CDR2 SYDVKM. The ends were cut back, 6 bases at V and 0 bases at J, with 12 bases in the middle. The CDR3 covers 14 residues. The CDR3 DNA reads TGTGCCAGCAGCGACATACAGATCTCCTACGAGCAGTACTTC. Protein product: CASSDIQISYEQYF.

This clonotype was picked up many times. The J gene is TRBJ2-2, the V gene TRBV7-3; TRBD1 is a possible D gene (6 bases). Per germline, CDR1 SGHTA and CDR2 FQGTGA. Between the trimmed V and J ends, which lost 5 bases and 1 base, there was a span of 14 bases. The CDR3 is 16 amino acids. In DNA form, the CDR3 reads TGTGCCAGCAGCCCGAATCCCAGGGGGAACACCGGGGAGCTGTTTTTT. It yields the protein CASSPNPRGNTGELFF. Filled out from reference TRBV7-3 and TRBJ2-2, the complete variable domain reads GAGVSQTPSNKVTEKGKYVELRCDPISGHTALYWYRQSLGQGPEFLIYFQGTGAADDSGLPNDRFFAVRPEGSVSTLKIQRTERGDSAVYLCASSPNPRGNTGELFFGEGSRLTVL.

The genes are TRBV3-1 and TRBJ2-7; D tentatively reads TRBD1 or TRBD2 (5 bases each). The germline CDR1 and CDR2 sequences are LGHDT and YNNKEL (reference sequence). The CDR3 contains 13 residues. Trimming cost V 2 bases and J 9 bases, with 14 bases left between them. The CDR3 region is CASSQPGTSRQYF. In DNA form, the CDR3 reads TGTGCCAGCAGCCAACCCGGGACGTCGCGGCAGTACTTC.

This clonotype has just a few counts. The genes are TRBV29-1 and TRBJ1-2; the D is unclear. Germline values: CDR1 SQVTM, CDR2 ANQGSEA. The CDR3 covers 12 residues. V lost 6 bases to trimming and J lost 0 bases, with 8 bases between them. The CDR3 loop reads CSVVIANYGYTF. The CDR3 nucleotides are TGCAGCGTCGTCATAGCTAACTATGGCTACACCTTC.

The sample holds many counts of this clonotype. The rearrangement joins TRBV2 to TRBJ1-5; TRBD1 matches at 7 bases. Losses at the gene ends were 2 bases for V and 5 bases for J; bases not matched to a gene: 3. The CDR3 is 14 residues long. Germline values: CDR1 SNHLY, CDR2 FYNNEI. CDR3 bases: TGTGCCAGCAGTGAAAACCAGGGGGATCAGCCCCAGCATTTT. This encodes CASSENQGDQPQHF.

The chain combines TRBV28 with TRBJ1-4; D not resolved. From germline, CDR1 is MDHEN and CDR2 SYDVKM. The CDR3 contains 15 residues. Trimming stripped 8 bases from V and 1 base from J, with 14 bases between. The CDR3 loop is CASYGRSLTNEKLFF. The CDR3 bases are TGTGCCAGCTACGGAAGGTCGTTAACTAATGAAAAACTGTTTTTT.